This T cell receptor (beta chain) emerged from a study of T cell responses to AZD1222 COVID-19 vaccine. Study-wide results and limits: White British donors predominated, females outnumbered males, and clonal diversity was possibly underestimated. Just a handful of AZD1222 recipients were seropositive at baseline. The peak T cell response came first, and repertoires were sampled only after it. Targets within unmutated variant regions were reportedly found for nearly half of spike-specific TCRs.

Data came from immunoSEQ multiplex PCR; TCRdb stores just in-frame clones and leaves some out. This table holds around 79,000 clones, about nine tenths found once. A remark on this clone: What it recognizes is unknown.

The CDR3 covers 16 residues. Germline CDR1 and CDR2: SGDLS and YYNGEE. V shed 1 base and J shed 0 bases, with 11 bases lying between them. The chain uses TRBV9 and TRBJ2-1; D not resolved. The sequence derives from an adult in good health. The source material was peripheral blood, sampled on day 0 of AZD1222 vaccination. The CDR3 nucleotides read TGTGCCAGCAGCGTATCCCGCGCTCCCTCCTACAATGAGCAGTTCTTC. This sequence encodes CASSVSRAPSYNEQFF.